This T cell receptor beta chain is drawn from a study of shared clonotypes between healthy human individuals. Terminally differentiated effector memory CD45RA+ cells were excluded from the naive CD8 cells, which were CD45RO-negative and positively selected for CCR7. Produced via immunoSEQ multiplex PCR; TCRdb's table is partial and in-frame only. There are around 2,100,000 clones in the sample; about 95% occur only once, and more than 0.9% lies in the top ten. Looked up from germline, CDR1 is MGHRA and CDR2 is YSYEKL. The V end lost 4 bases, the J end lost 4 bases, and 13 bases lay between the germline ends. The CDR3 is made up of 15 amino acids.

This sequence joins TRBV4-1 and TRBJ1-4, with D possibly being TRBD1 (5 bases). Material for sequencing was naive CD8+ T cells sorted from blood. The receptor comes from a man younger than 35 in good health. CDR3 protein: CASSPWDGNNEKLFF. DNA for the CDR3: TGCGCCAGCAGCCCGTGGGACGGCAATAATGAAAAACTGTTTTTT.